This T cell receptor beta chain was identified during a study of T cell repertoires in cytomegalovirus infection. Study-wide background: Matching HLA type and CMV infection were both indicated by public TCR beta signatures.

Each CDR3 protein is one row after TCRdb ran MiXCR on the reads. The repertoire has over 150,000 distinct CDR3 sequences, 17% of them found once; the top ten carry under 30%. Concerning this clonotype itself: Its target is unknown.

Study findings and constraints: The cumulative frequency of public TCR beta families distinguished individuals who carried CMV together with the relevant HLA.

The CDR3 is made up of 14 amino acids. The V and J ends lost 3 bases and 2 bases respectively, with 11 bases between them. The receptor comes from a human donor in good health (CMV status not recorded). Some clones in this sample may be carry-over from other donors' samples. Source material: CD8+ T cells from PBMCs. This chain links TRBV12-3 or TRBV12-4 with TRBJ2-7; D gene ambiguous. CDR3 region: CASSFGEGTYEQYF. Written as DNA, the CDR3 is TGTGCCAGCAGTTTTGGGGAAGGCACCTACGAGCAGTACTTC.